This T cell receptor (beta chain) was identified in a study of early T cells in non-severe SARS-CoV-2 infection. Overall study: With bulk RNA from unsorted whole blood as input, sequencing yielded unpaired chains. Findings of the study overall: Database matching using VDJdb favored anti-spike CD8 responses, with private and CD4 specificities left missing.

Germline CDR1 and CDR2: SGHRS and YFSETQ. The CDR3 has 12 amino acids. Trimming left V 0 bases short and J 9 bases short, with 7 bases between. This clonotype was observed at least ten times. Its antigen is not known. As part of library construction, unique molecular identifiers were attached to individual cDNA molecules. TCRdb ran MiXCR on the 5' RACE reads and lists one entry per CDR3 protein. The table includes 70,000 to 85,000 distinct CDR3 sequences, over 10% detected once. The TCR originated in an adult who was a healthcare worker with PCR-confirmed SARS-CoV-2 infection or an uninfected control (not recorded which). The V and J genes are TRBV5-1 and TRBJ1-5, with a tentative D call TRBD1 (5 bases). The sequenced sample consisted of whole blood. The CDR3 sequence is CASSLAGGPQHF. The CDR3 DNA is TGCGCCAGCAGCTTGGCGGGGGGGCCCCAGCATTTT.